This T cell receptor beta chain was recorded in a study of spatial heterogeneity in lung cancer. About the study: Researchers sequenced follow-up PBMC samples if they had them, and these came a median of roughly two years after resection. Detection consistently yielded more beta chains than alpha chains.

This clonotype was counted at least ten times. The antigen is undetermined. General study points: Expanded tumor TCRs that were ubiquitous appeared in blood more at resection than follow-up.

The V and J ends lost 6 bases and 1 base respectively, with 6 bases between them. The CDR3 extends over 12 amino acids. Germline V gives CDR1 SQVTM, CDR2 ANQGSEA. Time point of the sample: blood at routine non-recurrence follow-up after resection. Whole RNA, which was extracted from tumor, nontumor lung tissue or frozen PBMC, was sequenced without any cell sorting. TCR cDNA molecules each had a unique molecular identifier. One entry per CDR3 protein results from TCRdb running MiXCR on the 5' RACE reads. The sample comprises some 110,000 distinct CDR3 sequences, 9% to 15% of which are singletons, and roughly 17% rests with the top ten.

The sequencing used PBMCs, collected at follow-up. This clonotype was obtained from a male donor with early-stage non-small cell lung cancer. The chain employs TRBV29-1 and TRBJ2-2; no reliable D call. CDR3 in amino acids: CSVGRNTGELFF. The DNA of the CDR3 is TGCAGCGTCGGACGGAACACCGGGGAGCTGTTTTTT.